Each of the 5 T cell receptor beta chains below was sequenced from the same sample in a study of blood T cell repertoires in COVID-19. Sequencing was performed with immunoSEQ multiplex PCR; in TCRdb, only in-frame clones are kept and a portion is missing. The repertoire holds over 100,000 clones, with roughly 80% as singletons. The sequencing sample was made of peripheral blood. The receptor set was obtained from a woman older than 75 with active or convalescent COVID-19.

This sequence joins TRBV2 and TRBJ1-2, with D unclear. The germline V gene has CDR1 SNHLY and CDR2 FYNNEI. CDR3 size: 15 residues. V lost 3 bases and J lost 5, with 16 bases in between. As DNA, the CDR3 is TGTGCCAGCAGTGACACCCCGAAGACTTTTTATGGCTACACCTTC. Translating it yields CASSDTPKTFYGYTF.

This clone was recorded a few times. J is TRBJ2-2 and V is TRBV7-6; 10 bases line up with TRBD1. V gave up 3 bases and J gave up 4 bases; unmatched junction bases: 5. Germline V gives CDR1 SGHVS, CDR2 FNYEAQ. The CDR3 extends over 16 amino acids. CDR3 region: CASSLRQGAVTGELFF. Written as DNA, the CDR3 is TGTGCCAGCAGCTTGAGACAGGGGGCAGTCACCGGGGAGCTGTTTTTT.

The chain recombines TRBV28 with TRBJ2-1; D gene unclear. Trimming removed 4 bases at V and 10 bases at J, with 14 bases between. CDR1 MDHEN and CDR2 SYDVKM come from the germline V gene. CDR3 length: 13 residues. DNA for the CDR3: TGTGCCAGCAGTTCCAGGATGTCAATCGAGCAGTTCTTC. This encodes CASSSRMSIEQFF.

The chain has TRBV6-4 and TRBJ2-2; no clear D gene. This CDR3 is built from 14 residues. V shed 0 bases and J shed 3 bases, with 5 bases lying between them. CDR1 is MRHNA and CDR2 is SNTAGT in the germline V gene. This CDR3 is CASSDSGHTGELFF. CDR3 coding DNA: TGTGCCAGCAGTGACTCTGGCCACACCGGGGAGCTGTTTTTT.

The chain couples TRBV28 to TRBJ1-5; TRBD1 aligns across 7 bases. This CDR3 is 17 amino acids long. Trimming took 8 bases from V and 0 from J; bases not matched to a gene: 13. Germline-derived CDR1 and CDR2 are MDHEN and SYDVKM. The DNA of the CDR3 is TGTGCCAGCTATACAGGGGCCCTGACACATAGCAATCAGCCCCAGCATTTT. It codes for CASYTGALTHSNQPQHF.